This TCR beta chain was recorded in a study of ipilimumab plus nivolumab after autologous stem cell transplantation. In this sample, this clone is medium-sized. Checkpoint therapy with ipilimumab 1 mg/kg began 14 to 28 days after transplant. The germline CDR1 and CDR2 sequences are MNHNS and SASEGT. The CDR3 spans 15 residues. Trimming took 4 bases from V and 7 from J; bases not matched to a gene: 8. The data were produced by immunoSEQ multiplex PCR, yet TCRdb's version contains in-frame clones alone and is incomplete. The sample shows 10,000 to 15,000 clones, about three quarters of them seen only once.

The chain uses TRBV6-1 and TRBJ1-2; 11 bases map to TRBD1. This sequence was found in a male donor with diffuse large B-cell lymphoma. The source material was PBMCs, sampled in a trial of ipilimumab plus nivolumab as post-transplant consolidation. CDR3 region: CASSVDRGPFRGYTF. In DNA form, the CDR3 reads TGTGCCAGCAGTGTGGACAGGGGGCCTTTTCGTGGCTACACCTTC.